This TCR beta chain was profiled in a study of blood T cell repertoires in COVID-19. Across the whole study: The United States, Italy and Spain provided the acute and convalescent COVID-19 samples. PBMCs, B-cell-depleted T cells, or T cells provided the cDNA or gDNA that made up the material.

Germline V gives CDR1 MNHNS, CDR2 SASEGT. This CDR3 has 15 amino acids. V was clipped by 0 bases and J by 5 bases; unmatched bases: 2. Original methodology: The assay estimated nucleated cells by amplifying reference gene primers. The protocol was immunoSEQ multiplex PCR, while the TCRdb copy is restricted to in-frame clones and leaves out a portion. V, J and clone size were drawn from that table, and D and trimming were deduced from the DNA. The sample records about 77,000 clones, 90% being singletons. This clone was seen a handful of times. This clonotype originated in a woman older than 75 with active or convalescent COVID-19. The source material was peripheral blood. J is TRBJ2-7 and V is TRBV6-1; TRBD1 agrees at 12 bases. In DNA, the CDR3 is TGTGCCAGCAGTGAAGCCGGGACAGGGGGCAACGAGCAGTACTTC. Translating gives CASSEAGTGGNEQYF.